The present T cell receptor beta chain was sequenced within a study of control samples from healthy donors and cancer patients. Trimming stripped 3 bases from V and 5 bases from J, with 13 bases between. Germline V CDR1 and CDR2: MDHEN, SYDVKM. This CDR3 region has 14 residues. Method: immunoSEQ multiplex PCR; TCRdb's copy keeps in-frame clones and lacks some. This table holds roughly 130,000 clones, about 94% found once. V is TRBV28 and J is TRBJ1-1, with D tentatively TRBD1 (5 bases). The TCR sequence derives from a man younger than 45 in good health. The sample comprised blood. CDR3 protein: CASSFRGAFTEAFF. Here the CDR3 DNA reads TGTGCCAGCAGTTTTAGGGGAGCGTTTACTGAAGCTTTCTTT. Variable domain in full (rest from reference TRBV28 and TRBJ1-1): DVKVTQSSRYLVKRTGEKVFLECVQDMDHENMFWYRQDPGLGLRLIYFSYDVKMKEKGDIPEGYSVSREKKERFSLILESASTNQTSMYLCASSFRGAFTEAFFGQGTRLTVV.